This T cell receptor (beta chain) was recovered during a study of blood T cell repertoires in COVID-19. Overall study: From the United States, Italy and Spain came samples of acute and convalescent COVID-19. In each case, the material was cDNA or gDNA derived from T cells, B-cell-depleted T cells, or PBMCs.

CDR1 is LGHNA and CDR2 is YNFKEQ in the germline V gene. V dropped 0 bases and J dropped 4 bases, with 10 bases sitting between them. The CDR3 length is 15 residues. Authors' methods: Nucleated cell counts were estimated from reference gene primer amplification. The data were produced by immunoSEQ multiplex PCR, yet TCRdb's version contains in-frame clones alone and is incomplete. The V and J calls and clone size were taken over from that table, and D and trimming were inferred from the DNA. The table includes fewer than 90,000 clones, 87% detected once. This chain links TRBV4-2 with TRBJ1-5; D is possibly TRBD1 (6 bases). The clonotype was recovered from a male donor with acute or convalescent COVID-19. The specimen was peripheral blood. CDR3 sequence reads: CASSQDGQPNQPQHF. The CDR3 region has the DNA TGTGCCAGCAGCCAAGATGGACAGCCAAATCAGCCCCAGCATTTT.